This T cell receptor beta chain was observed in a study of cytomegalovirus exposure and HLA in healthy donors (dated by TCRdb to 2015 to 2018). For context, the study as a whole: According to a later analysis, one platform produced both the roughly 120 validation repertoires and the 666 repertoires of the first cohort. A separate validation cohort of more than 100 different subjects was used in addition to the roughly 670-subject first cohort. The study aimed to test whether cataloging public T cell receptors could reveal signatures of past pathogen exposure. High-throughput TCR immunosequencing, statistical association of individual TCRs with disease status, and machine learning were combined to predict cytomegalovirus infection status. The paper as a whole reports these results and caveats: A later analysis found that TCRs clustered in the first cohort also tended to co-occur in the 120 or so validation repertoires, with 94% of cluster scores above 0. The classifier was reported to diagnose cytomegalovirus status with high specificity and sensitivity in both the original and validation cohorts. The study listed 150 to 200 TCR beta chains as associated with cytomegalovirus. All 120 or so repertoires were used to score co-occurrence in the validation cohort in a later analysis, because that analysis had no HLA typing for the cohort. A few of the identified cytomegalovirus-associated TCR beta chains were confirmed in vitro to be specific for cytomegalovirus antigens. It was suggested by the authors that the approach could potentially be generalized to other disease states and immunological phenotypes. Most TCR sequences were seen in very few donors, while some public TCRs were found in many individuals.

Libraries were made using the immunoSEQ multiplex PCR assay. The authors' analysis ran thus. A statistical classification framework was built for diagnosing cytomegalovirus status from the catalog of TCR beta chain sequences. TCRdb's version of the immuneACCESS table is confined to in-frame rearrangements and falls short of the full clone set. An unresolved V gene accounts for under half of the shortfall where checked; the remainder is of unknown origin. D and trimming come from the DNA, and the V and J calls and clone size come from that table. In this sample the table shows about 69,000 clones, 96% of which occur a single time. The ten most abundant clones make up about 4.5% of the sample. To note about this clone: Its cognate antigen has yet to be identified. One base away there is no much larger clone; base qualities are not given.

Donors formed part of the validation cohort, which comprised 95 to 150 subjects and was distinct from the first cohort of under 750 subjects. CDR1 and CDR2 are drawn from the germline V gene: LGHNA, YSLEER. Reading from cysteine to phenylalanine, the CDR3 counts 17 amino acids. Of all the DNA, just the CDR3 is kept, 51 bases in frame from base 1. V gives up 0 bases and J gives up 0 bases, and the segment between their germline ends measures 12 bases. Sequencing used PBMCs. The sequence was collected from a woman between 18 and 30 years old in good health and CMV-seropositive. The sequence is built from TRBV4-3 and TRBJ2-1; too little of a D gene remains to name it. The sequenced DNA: TGCGCCAGCAGCCAAGATCTGTCCTCCCGCTCCTACAATGAGCAGTTCTTC. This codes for CASSQDLSSRSYNEQFF.